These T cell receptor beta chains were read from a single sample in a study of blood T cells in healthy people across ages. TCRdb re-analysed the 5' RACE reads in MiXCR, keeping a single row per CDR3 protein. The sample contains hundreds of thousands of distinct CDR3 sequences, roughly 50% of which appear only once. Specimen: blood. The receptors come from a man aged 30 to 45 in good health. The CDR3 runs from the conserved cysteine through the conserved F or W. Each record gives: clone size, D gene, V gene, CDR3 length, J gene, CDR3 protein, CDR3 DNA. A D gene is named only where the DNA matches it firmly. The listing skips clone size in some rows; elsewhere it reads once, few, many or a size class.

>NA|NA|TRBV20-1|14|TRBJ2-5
CSASFAGYQETQYF
TGCAGTGCTAGCTTTGCCGGGTACCAAGAGACCCAGTACTTC
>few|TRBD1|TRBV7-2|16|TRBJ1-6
CASSNTDRGAQKTLHF
TGTGCCAGCAGCAACACGGACAGGGGCGCCCAGAAGACCCTCCACTTT
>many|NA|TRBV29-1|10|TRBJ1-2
CSVEDYGYTF
TGCAGCGTTGAAGATTATGGCTACACCTTC
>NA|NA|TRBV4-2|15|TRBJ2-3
CASSQDRRITDTQYF
TGTGCCAGCAGCCAAGATCGTCGGATTACAGATACGCAGTATTTT
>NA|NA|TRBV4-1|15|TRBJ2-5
CASSQDENYKETRYF
TGCGCCAGCAGCCAAGATGAGAACTATAAAGAGACCCGGTACTTC
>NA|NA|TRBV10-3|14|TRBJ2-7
CAISESNRDYEQYF
TGTGCCATCAGTGAGTCGAACAGGGACTACGAGCAGTACTTC
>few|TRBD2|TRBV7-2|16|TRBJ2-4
CASSSRTSAGKNIQYF
TGTGCCAGCAGCTCCCGGACTAGCGCGGGCAAAAACATTCAGTACTTC
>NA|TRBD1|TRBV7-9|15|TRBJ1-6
CASSPRTGEGSPLHF
TGTGCCAGCAGCCCACGGACAGGTGAGGGTTCACCCCTCCACTTT
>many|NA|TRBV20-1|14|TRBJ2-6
CSAPRVMGANVLTF
TGCAGTGCTCCTAGGGTAATGGGGGCCAACGTCCTGACTTTC
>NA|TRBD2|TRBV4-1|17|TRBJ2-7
CASSLLDSGTRGYEQYF
TGCGCCAGCAGCCTTCTTGACTCCGGGACTAGGGGCTACGAGCAGTACTTC
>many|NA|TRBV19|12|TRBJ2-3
CASSIGTDTQYF
TGTGCCAGTAGTATCGGGACAGATACGCAGTATTTT
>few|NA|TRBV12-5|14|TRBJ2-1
CASASSGAGNEQFF
TGTGCTAGTGCCTCCTCGGGAGCAGGGAATGAGCAGTTCTTC
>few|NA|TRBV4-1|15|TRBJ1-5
CASSGTPYSNQPQHF
TGCGCCAGCAGCGGTACACCTTATAGCAATCAGCCCCAGCATTTT
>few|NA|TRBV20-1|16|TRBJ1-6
CSARGSDRTNNSPLHF
TGCAGTGCTAGAGGTTCTGACAGGACCAATAATTCACCCCTCCACTTT